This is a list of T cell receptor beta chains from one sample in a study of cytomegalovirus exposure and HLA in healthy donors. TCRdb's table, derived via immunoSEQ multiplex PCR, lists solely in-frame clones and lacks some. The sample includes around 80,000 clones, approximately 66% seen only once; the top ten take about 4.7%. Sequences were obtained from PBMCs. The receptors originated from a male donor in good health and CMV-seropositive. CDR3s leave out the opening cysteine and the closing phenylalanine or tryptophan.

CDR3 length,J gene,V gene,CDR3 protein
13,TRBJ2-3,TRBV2,ASSGLAGVQDTQY
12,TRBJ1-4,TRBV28,ASLVRGPGEKLF
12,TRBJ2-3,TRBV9,ASSQGLVTDTQY
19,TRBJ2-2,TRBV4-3,ASSQDWGLAGIPANTGELF
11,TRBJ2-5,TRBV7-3,ASSGRRQETQY
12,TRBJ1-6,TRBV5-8,ASSSRGFNSPLH
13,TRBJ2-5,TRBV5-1,ASSPRQGAYETQY
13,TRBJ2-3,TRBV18,ASSPWAAAQGTQY
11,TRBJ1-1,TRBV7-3,ASRVREGTEAF
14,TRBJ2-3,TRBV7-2,ASSLGVAGNTDTQY
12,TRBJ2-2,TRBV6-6,ASARGGVTGELF
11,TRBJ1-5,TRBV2,ASSTNIPRPQH
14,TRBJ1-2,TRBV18,ASSPRQGRANYGYT
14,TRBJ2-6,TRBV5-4,ASSSGTRSGANVLT
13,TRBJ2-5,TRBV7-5,ARSPLTRREETQY
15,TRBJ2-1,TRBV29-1,SVEEGGVRGPYNEQF
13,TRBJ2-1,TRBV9,ASSVDSGGGNEQF
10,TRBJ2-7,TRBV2,ASWDTYYEQY
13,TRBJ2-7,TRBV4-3,ASSQETGRTYEQY
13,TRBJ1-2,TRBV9,ASSVSPLANYGYT
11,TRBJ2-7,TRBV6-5,ASSGTGDYEQY
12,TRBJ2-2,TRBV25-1,ASSEDRLTGELF
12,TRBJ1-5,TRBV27,ASSPTGLEQPQH
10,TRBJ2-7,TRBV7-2,ASSPRTNEQY
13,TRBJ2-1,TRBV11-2,ASSLGLVTYNEQF
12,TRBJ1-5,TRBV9,ASSVAAGGEPQH
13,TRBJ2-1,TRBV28,ASSPPGQGTGEQF
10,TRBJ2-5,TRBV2,ARGRGSETQY
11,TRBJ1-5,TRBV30,AWNDRIGGPQH
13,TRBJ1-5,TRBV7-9,ASSTDRDSNQPQH
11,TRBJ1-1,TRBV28,ASSFSDRSEAF
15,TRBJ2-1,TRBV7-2,ASSFAIAGGAYNEQF
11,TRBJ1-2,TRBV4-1,ASSTQGNYGYT
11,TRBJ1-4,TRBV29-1,SVELGARGKLF
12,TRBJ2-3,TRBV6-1,ASSERAGRGTQY
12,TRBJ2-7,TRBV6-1,ASSPGTGGGEQY
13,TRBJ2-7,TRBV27,ASSPRQGSTYEQY
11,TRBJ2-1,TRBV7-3,ASSLNGGGEQF
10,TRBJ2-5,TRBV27,ASRRDGETQY
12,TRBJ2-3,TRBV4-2,ASSQDGDSGRGY
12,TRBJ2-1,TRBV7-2,ASSFGFSYNEQF
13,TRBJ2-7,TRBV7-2,ASSREGGESYEQY
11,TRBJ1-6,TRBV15,ASKGENNSPLH
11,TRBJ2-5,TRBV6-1,ATNLHRGETQY
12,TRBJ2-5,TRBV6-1,ASGGGQGAETQY
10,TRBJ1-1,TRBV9,ASSGGHLEAF
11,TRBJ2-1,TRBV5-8,ARGPGLAAEQF
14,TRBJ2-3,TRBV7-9,ASSLVGQGGTDTQY
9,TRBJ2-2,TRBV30,ASSQGGELF